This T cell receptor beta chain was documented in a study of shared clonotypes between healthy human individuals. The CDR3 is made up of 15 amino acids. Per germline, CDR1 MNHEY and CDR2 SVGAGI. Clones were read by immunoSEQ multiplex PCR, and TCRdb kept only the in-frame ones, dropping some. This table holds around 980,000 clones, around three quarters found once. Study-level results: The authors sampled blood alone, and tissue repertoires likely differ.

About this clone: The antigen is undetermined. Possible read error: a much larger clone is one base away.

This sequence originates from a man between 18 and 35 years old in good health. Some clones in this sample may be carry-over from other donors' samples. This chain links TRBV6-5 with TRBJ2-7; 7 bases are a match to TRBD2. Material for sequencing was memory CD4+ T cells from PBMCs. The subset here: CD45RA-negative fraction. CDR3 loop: CAGRAPGTNSLEQYF. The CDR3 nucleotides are TGTGCCGGCAGAGCCCCCGGGACTAACTCTCTCGAGCAGTACTTC.